This TCR beta chain was obtained from a study of blood T cell repertoires in COVID-19. Seattle's cohort entered during active infection and was followed longitudinally. This clone has a handful of counts. Method: immunoSEQ multiplex PCR; TCRdb's copy keeps in-frame clones and lacks some. The sample includes about 390,000 clones, 87% of them seen just once. The V segment lost 4 bases and the J segment 1 base; nucleotides outside the gene matches: 0. The CDR3 spans 15 residues. Germline V CDR1 and CDR2: MRHNA, SNTAGT. The receptor was derived from a woman aged 60-75 years with COVID-19, enrolled during active disease. The sample taken for sequencing was peripheral blood. The rearrangement joins TRBV6-4 to TRBJ2-3; TRBD2 matches at 12 bases. The CDR3 DNA sequence: TGTGCCAGCAGTGGGACTAGCGGGGGCACAGATACGCAGTATTTT. Protein: CASSGTSGGTDTQYF.